The rows below give T cell receptor beta chains drawn from one sample of a study of cytomegalovirus exposure and HLA in healthy donors. Some clones are missing from TCRdb's copy, which holds only in-frame ones; the method was immunoSEQ multiplex PCR. The sample holds some 200,000 clones, just over 75% seen once. What was sequenced was PBMCs. The source of these receptors is a man aged 18-30 years in good health and CMV-seronegative. CDR3s include the opening cysteine and the closing phenylalanine or tryptophan.

CDR3aa | j_gene | v_gene
CASSFRQGRETQYF | TRBJ2-5 | TRBV5-1
CASSQDSRTEAWNEQFF | TRBJ2-1 | TRBV4-1
CASRYNRGPGELFF | TRBJ2-2 | TRBV6-5
CASSFLGDTQYF | TRBJ2-3 | TRBV7-9
CASFGQGARYGYTF | TRBJ1-2 | TRBV19
CAIPRGLNTGELFF | TRBJ2-2 | TRBV10-3
CASSLDTGGVGYTF | TRBJ1-2 | TRBV7-8
CASSRLGDTGELFF | TRBJ2-2 | TRBV9
CATMGTSVSYEQYF | TRBJ2-7 | TRBV15
CASSIRSIGGSGYTF | TRBJ1-2 | TRBV19
CASSEGDKGNEQYF | . | TRBV6-1
CASSPLQDYGYTF | TRBJ1-2 | TRBV18
CASSPAGASDNSPLHF | TRBJ1-6 | TRBV2